A selection of T cell receptor beta chains follows, all from one sample in a study of blood T cell repertoires in COVID-19. Assay used: immunoSEQ multiplex PCR; TCRdb lists only in-frame clones, some missing. This table has 55,000 to 65,000 clones, 90% appearing once. What was sequenced was peripheral blood. These receptors all stem from a woman at least 80 years old with active COVID-19. Both conserved end residues are part of each CDR3. Each record gives: clone size, J gene, V gene, D gene, CDR3 protein, CDR3 DNA. The D gene is left open where the match is weak. Clone size appears in some rows only: once, few, many, or a class for an expanded clone.

clone size: -; J gene: TRBJ1-6; V gene: TRBV5-6; D gene: TRBD1; CDR3 protein: CASSVTGENSPLHF; CDR3 DNA: TGTGCCAGCAGCGTGACAGGGGAAAATTCACCCCTCCACTTT
clone size: -; J gene: TRBJ1-1; V gene: TRBV27; D gene: -; CDR3 protein: CASSYRAGLPESPFF; CDR3 DNA: TGTGCCAGCAGTTACCGAGCGGGACTTCCCGAGTCCCCTTTCTTT
clone size: -; J gene: TRBJ2-1; V gene: TRBV5-1; D gene: -; CDR3 protein: CASSIDLDEQFF; CDR3 DNA: TGCGCCAGCAGCATAGACCTAGATGAGCAGTTCTTC
clone size: -; J gene: TRBJ1-1; V gene: TRBV6-5; D gene: -; CDR3 protein: CASSYSRLATEAFF; CDR3 DNA: TGTGCCAGCAGTTACTCGAGGTTAGCCACTGAAGCTTTCTTT
clone size: -; J gene: TRBJ1-4; V gene: TRBV5-1; D gene: -; CDR3 protein: CASSLGTVAEKLFF; CDR3 DNA: TGCGCCAGCAGCTTGGGGACAGTGGCTGAAAAACTGTTTTTT
clone size: -; J gene: TRBJ2-3; V gene: TRBV19; D gene: TRBD2; CDR3 protein: CASSSSGPTDTQYF; CDR3 DNA: TGTGCCAGTAGTTCTAGCGGACCCACAGATACGCAGTATTTT
clone size: -; J gene: TRBJ1-2; V gene: TRBV25-1; D gene: -; CDR3 protein: CASSDNLNYGYTF; CDR3 DNA: TGTGCCAGCAGTGATAACTTAAACTATGGCTACACCTTC
clone size: -; J gene: TRBJ1-4; V gene: TRBV3-1/TRBV3-2; D gene: -; CDR3 protein: CASSQDRVRGNEKLFF; CDR3 DNA: TGTGCCAGCAGCCAAGATAGGGTGAGAGGGAATGAAAAACTGTTTTTT
clone size: -; J gene: TRBJ2-7; V gene: TRBV7-8; D gene: TRBD2; CDR3 protein: CASSLGLAGAYEQYF; CDR3 DNA: TGTGCCAGCAGCTTAGGGTTAGCGGGGGCCTACGAGCAGTACTTC
clone size: -; J gene: TRBJ1-5; V gene: TRBV3-1/TRBV3-2; D gene: -; CDR3 protein: CASSQGAEDQPQHF; CDR3 DNA: TGTGCCAGCAGCCAAGGAGCGGAAGATCAGCCCCAGCATTTT
clone size: -; J gene: TRBJ1-1; V gene: TRBV29-1; D gene: TRBD1; CDR3 protein: CSVNRGSGGNTEAFF; CDR3 DNA: TGCAGCGTTAACAGGGGGAGTGGGGGGAACACTGAAGCTTTCTTT
clone size: -; J gene: TRBJ2-2; V gene: TRBV10-3; D gene: TRBD1; CDR3 protein: CAITSGQGATGELFF; CDR3 DNA: TGTGCCATCACCTCAGGACAGGGGGCTACCGGGGAGCTGTTTTTT
clone size: -; J gene: TRBJ1-1; V gene: TRBV5-1; D gene: -; CDR3 protein: CASSLAGNTEAFF; CDR3 DNA: TGCGCCAGCAGCTTGGCGGGGAACACTGAAGCTTTCTTT
clone size: once; J gene: TRBJ1-2; V gene: TRBV2; D gene: -; CDR3 protein: CASRNRVNEYGYTF; CDR3 DNA: TGTGCCAGCAGGAACAGGGTGAACGAATATGGCTACACCTTC
clone size: -; J gene: TRBJ2-5; V gene: TRBV7-9; D gene: TRBD1; CDR3 protein: CASSSPTGLETQYF; CDR3 DNA: TGTGCCAGCAGCTCCCCGACAGGGTTGGAGACCCAGTACTTC
clone size: -; J gene: TRBJ1-2; V gene: TRBV18; D gene: TRBD1; CDR3 protein: CASSPRTGINYGYTF; CDR3 DNA: TGTGCCAGCTCACCCCGGACAGGAATTAACTATGGCTACACCTTC
clone size: -; J gene: TRBJ2-5; V gene: TRBV18; D gene: TRBD1; CDR3 protein: CASSPRPGQGIETQYF; CDR3 DNA: TGTGCCAGCTCACCCCGCCCCGGACAGGGGATAGAGACCCAGTACTTC
clone size: once; J gene: TRBJ2-1; V gene: TRBV6-5; D gene: -; CDR3 protein: CASSYPGEQFF; CDR3 DNA: TGTGCCAGCAGTTACCCCGGTGAGCAGTTCTTC
clone size: -; J gene: TRBJ2-7; V gene: TRBV11-3; D gene: -; CDR3 protein: CASSPTGTGSYEQYF; CDR3 DNA: TGTGCCAGCAGCCCGACAGGGACTGGCTCCTACGAGCAGTACTTC
clone size: -; J gene: TRBJ2-7; V gene: TRBV7-8; D gene: TRBD2; CDR3 protein: CASSSLPGGGYEQYF; CDR3 DNA: TGTGCCAGCAGCTCGTTACCGGGGGGGGGCTACGAGCAGTACTTC
clone size: once; J gene: TRBJ2-7; V gene: TRBV6-5; D gene: -; CDR3 protein: CASSYSFGEAYEQYF; CDR3 DNA: TGTGCCAGCAGTTACTCTTTTGGGGAGGCCTACGAGCAGTACTTC
clone size: -; J gene: TRBJ2-3; V gene: TRBV29-1; D gene: -; CDR3 protein: CSVDSPQGTDTQYF; CDR3 DNA: TGCAGCGTTGACTCGCCCCAGGGAACAGATACGCAGTATTTT
clone size: -; J gene: TRBJ1-2; V gene: TRBV29-1; D gene: -; CDR3 protein: CSVDVNGGGNGYTF; CDR3 DNA: TGCAGCGTTGACGTTAACGGCGGAGGGAATGGCTACACCTTC
clone size: -; J gene: TRBJ2-3; V gene: TRBV7-8; D gene: -; CDR3 protein: CASSSLGQAKQYF; CDR3 DNA: TGTGCCAGCAGCTCTTTAGGCCAGGCCAAGCAGTATTTT
clone size: -; J gene: TRBJ2-3; V gene: TRBV14; D gene: TRBD2; CDR3 protein: CASSVGGADTQYF; CDR3 DNA: TGTGCCAGCAGTGTCGGGGGGGCAGATACGCAGTATTTT
clone size: -; J gene: TRBJ1-5; V gene: TRBV6-5; D gene: TRBD1; CDR3 protein: CASRAGTARNQPQHF; CDR3 DNA: TGTGCCAGCAGAGCCGGGACAGCCAGGAATCAGCCCCAGCATTTT
clone size: -; J gene: TRBJ1-5; V gene: TRBV28; D gene: -; CDR3 protein: CASSGELWDQPQHF; CDR3 DNA: TGTGCCAGCAGTGGAGAGCTTTGGGATCAGCCCCAGCATTTT
clone size: -; J gene: TRBJ2-3; V gene: TRBV19; D gene: TRBD1; CDR3 protein: CATRDRGSTDTQYF; CDR3 DNA: TGTGCCACCCGGGACAGGGGGAGCACAGATACGCAGTATTTT
clone size: few; J gene: TRBJ2-2; V gene: TRBV11-2; D gene: TRBD1; CDR3 protein: CASTLDRVSGELFF; CDR3 DNA: TGTGCCAGCACCTTGGACAGGGTCTCCGGGGAGCTGTTTTTT
clone size: -; J gene: TRBJ2-3; V gene: TRBV4-1; D gene: TRBD2; CDR3 protein: CASSQDALAGGWDTQYF; CDR3 DNA: TGCGCCAGCAGCCAAGATGCACTAGCGGGGGGGTGGGATACGCAGTATTTT
clone size: -; J gene: TRBJ2-7; V gene: TRBV16; D gene: TRBD1; CDR3 protein: CASSQSGQPRSYEQYF; CDR3 DNA: TGTGCCAGCAGCCAATCGGGACAGCCCAGATCCTACGAGCAGTACTTC
clone size: -; J gene: TRBJ1-6; V gene: TRBV29-1; D gene: -; CDR3 protein: CSVETGGSGSPLHF; CDR3 DNA: TGCAGCGTTGAAACCGGGGGATCTGGGTCACCCCTCCACTTT
clone size: few; J gene: TRBJ2-7; V gene: TRBV19; D gene: -; CDR3 protein: CASRGDQGGYEQYF; CDR3 DNA: TGTGCCAGTAGAGGAGACCAGGGGGGCTACGAGCAGTACTTC
clone size: -; J gene: TRBJ1-2; V gene: TRBV5-1; D gene: -; CDR3 protein: CASSLGRVDGYTF; CDR3 DNA: TGCGCCAGCAGCTTGGGCAGGGTTGATGGCTACACCTTC
clone size: few; J gene: TRBJ1-3; V gene: TRBV2; D gene: TRBD1; CDR3 protein: CASSVGRGSSGNTIYF; CDR3 DNA: TGTGCCAGCAGTGTCGGCAGGGGGAGCTCTGGAAACACCATATATTTT
clone size: -; J gene: TRBJ2-2; V gene: TRBV2; D gene: TRBD1; CDR3 protein: CASSLQGSTGELFF; CDR3 DNA: TGTGCCAGCAGCCTACAGGGGTCCACCGGGGAGCTGTTTTTT
clone size: -; J gene: TRBJ1-2; V gene: TRBV11-2; D gene: -; CDR3 protein: CASSHNRDGYTF; CDR3 DNA: TGTGCCAGCAGCCACAACAGGGATGGCTACACCTTC
clone size: -; J gene: TRBJ2-1; V gene: TRBV3-1/TRBV3-2; D gene: TRBD1; CDR3 protein: CASSQEGTVNEQFF; CDR3 DNA: TGTGCCAGCAGCCAAGAAGGGACAGTCAATGAGCAGTTCTTC
clone size: once; J gene: TRBJ2-3; V gene: TRBV6-5; D gene: -; CDR3 protein: CASAKAGPHTDTQYF; CDR3 DNA: TGTGCCAGCGCGAAAGCGGGTCCACACACAGATACGCAGTATTTT
clone size: -; J gene: TRBJ2-4; V gene: TRBV28; D gene: TRBD2; CDR3 protein: CASRLAGTNIQYF; CDR3 DNA: TGTGCCAGCAGGCTAGCGGGGACAAACATTCAGTACTTC
clone size: -; J gene: TRBJ2-7; V gene: TRBV4-1; D gene: TRBD1; CDR3 protein: CASSPQAGTGVNYEQYF; CDR3 DNA: TGCGCCAGCAGCCCCCAAGCCGGGACAGGGGTCAACTACGAGCAGTACTTC
clone size: -; J gene: TRBJ1-4; V gene: TRBV24-1; D gene: -; CDR3 protein: CATSQGGATNEKLFF; CDR3 DNA: TGTGCCACCTCCCAAGGAGGGGCAACTAATGAAAAACTGTTTTTT
clone size: -; J gene: TRBJ1-1; V gene: TRBV2; D gene: -; CDR3 protein: CASSLNQGTEAFF; CDR3 DNA: TGTGCCAGCAGTCTAAACCAGGGGACTGAAGCTTTCTTT
clone size: -; J gene: TRBJ2-1; V gene: TRBV5-4; D gene: TRBD1; CDR3 protein: CASSARTGGYEQFF; CDR3 DNA: TGTGCCAGCAGCGCGAGGACAGGGGGCTATGAGCAGTTCTTC
clone size: -; J gene: TRBJ2-7; V gene: TRBV6-6; D gene: -; CDR3 protein: CASSRVREGGEQYF; CDR3 DNA: TGTGCCAGCAGCAGAGTAAGGGAAGGGGGCGAGCAGTACTTC
clone size: -; J gene: TRBJ2-3; V gene: TRBV20-1; D gene: -; CDR3 protein: CSASTPRLDLASTDTQYF; CDR3 DNA: TGCAGTGCTAGTACCCCACGGTTGGATCTAGCAAGCACAGATACGCAGTATTTT
clone size: once; J gene: TRBJ2-5; V gene: TRBV3-1/TRBV3-2; D gene: -; CDR3 protein: CASSQDIEGGETQYF; CDR3 DNA: TGTGCCAGCAGCCAAGATATTGAAGGGGGAGAGACCCAGTACTTC
clone size: -; J gene: TRBJ2-1; V gene: TRBV6-4; D gene: TRBD2; CDR3 protein: CASSGLAGDNEQFF; CDR3 DNA: TGTGCCAGTTCGGGACTAGCGGGAGACAATGAGCAGTTCTTC
clone size: -; J gene: TRBJ2-1; V gene: TRBV4-2; D gene: -; CDR3 protein: CASSQDPGDEQFF; CDR3 DNA: TGTGCCAGCAGCCAAGATCCGGGGGATGAGCAGTTCTTC
clone size: once; J gene: TRBJ2-7; V gene: TRBV20-1; D gene: TRBD2; CDR3 protein: CSASASTSGRARTNAYEQYF; CDR3 DNA: TGCAGTGCTAGTGCTTCAACTAGCGGGAGGGCACGGACGAACGCCTACGAGCAGTACTTC
clone size: -; J gene: TRBJ1-6; V gene: TRBV11-2; D gene: TRBD1; CDR3 protein: CASSRTGGRGSPLHF; CDR3 DNA: TGTGCCAGCAGCCGGACAGGGGGCAGGGGTTCACCCCTCCACTTT
clone size: -; J gene: TRBJ2-3; V gene: TRBV12-3/TRBV12-4; D gene: -; CDR3 protein: CASTQYNTDTQYF; CDR3 DNA: TGTGCCAGCACACAGTACAACACAGATACGCAGTATTTT
clone size: -; J gene: TRBJ2-5; V gene: TRBV6-5; D gene: -; CDR3 protein: CATLQGRRDRETQYF; CDR3 DNA: TGTGCCACCTTACAAGGTCGCCGGGATAGAGAGACCCAGTACTTC
clone size: -; J gene: TRBJ1-4; V gene: TRBV28; D gene: -; CDR3 protein: CASSLAGDTATNEKLFF; CDR3 DNA: TGTGCCAGCAGTTTAGCCGGGGACACAGCAACTAATGAAAAACTGTTTTTT
clone size: -; J gene: TRBJ1-1; V gene: TRBV10-3; D gene: TRBD1; CDR3 protein: CAISYRGTNTEAFF; CDR3 DNA: TGTGCCATCAGTTACAGGGGGACGAACACTGAAGCTTTCTTT
clone size: -; J gene: TRBJ1-6; V gene: TRBV28; D gene: -; CDR3 protein: CASSLSGVPNSPLHF; CDR3 DNA: TGTGCCAGCAGTTTATCGGGGGTTCCCAATTCACCCCTCCACTTT
clone size: -; J gene: TRBJ2-1; V gene: TRBV9; D gene: TRBD2; CDR3 protein: CASSASGGPHNEQFF; CDR3 DNA: TGTGCCAGCAGCGCAAGCGGGGGCCCTCACAATGAGCAGTTCTTC
clone size: -; J gene: TRBJ2-3; V gene: TRBV7-2; D gene: TRBD2; CDR3 protein: CASSWGLAGGPSTDTQYF; CDR3 DNA: TGTGCCAGCAGCTGGGGACTAGCGGGGGGGCCCAGCACAGATACGCAGTATTTT
clone size: -; J gene: TRBJ1-5; V gene: TRBV15; D gene: TRBD1; CDR3 protein: CATSRDREGHQPQHF; CDR3 DNA: TGTGCCACCAGCAGGGACAGGGAGGGACATCAGCCCCAGCATTTT